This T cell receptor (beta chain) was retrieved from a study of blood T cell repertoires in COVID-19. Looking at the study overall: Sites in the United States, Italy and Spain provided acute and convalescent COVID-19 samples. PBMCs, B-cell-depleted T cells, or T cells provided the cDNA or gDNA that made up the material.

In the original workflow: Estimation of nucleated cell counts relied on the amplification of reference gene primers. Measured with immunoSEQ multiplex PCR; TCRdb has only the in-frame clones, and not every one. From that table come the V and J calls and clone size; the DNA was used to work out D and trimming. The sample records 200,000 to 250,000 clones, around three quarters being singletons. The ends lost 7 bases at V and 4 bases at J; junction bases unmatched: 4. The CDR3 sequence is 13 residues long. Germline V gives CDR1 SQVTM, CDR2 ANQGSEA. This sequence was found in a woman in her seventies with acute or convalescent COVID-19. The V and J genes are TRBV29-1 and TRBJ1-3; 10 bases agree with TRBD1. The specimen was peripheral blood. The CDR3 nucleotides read TGCAGCGCCGGGGGACAGGGGGGAAACACCATATATTTT. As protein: CSAGGQGGNTIYF. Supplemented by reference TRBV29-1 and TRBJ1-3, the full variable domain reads SAVISQKPSRDICQRGTSLTIQCQVDSQVTMMFWYRQQPGQSLTLIATANQGSEATYESGFVIDKFPISRPNLTFSTLTVSNMSPEDSSIYLCSAGGQGGNTIYFGEGSWLTVV.